This T cell receptor beta chain was identified in a study of blood T cells in healthy people across ages. Study observations and caveats: Diversity was estimated from one million T cells, and these estimates were considered underestimates. Donors of long life had a larger count of naive CD4+ cells and greater diversity than aged donors. Age advanced and TCR beta diversity per million T cells fell, roughly linearly.

This clonotype has only a few counts. Antigen specificity is unknown. V was shortened by 3 bases and J by 10 bases, with 13 bases between the two germline ends. The CDR3 loop spans 13 amino acids. Germline V CDR1 and CDR2: SGHRS, YFSETQ. A second PCR of 7 to 11 cycles used a sample-barcoded 5' primer and a J-beta primer mix. TCRdb independently ran MiXCR on the 5' RACE reads; one entry per CDR3 protein. The data contain some 1,000,000 distinct CDR3 sequences, roughly 24% of them singletons. This sample was also put to use in a study of T cells of mothers and their children. That investigation notes: When the second PCR was run, its M1S primer added sample barcodes and 2-4 random nucleotides.

V is TRBV5-1 and J is TRBJ2-2; no firm D call. The TCR sequence derives from a girl aged 2-10 years in good health. The sequencing sample was made of blood. Here the CDR3 reads CASSSPYGEELFF. The CDR3 region has the DNA TGCGCCAGCAGCTCGCCTTATGGCGAGGAGCTGTTTTTT. The whole variable domain, remainder taken from reference TRBV5-1 and TRBJ2-2, is KAGVTQTPRYLIKTRGQQVTLSCSPISGHRSVSWYQQTPGQGLQFLFEYFSETQRNKGNFPGRFSGRQFSNSRSEMNVSTLELGDSALYLCASSSPYGEELFFGEGSRLTVL.